The clone carrying this T cell receptor (beta chain) has a count of ten or more. Antigen unknown. Construction of TCR beta libraries relied on iRepertoire HTBI primers and on Arm-PCR targeting CDR3 regions. TCRdb ran MiXCR on the multiplex PCR reads and lists one entry per CDR3 protein. The sample has about 660,000 distinct CDR3 sequences; 30% are singletons. The data belong to a study of regulatory T cells in long-lasting Graves disease. Across the study: Patients met the persistent Graves' disease definition after over 5 years of antithyroid drugs with positive TSH receptor antibodies. Study-wide findings and caveats: Newly diagnosed Graves' patients had higher TCR diversity than persistent ones. Persistent disease exhibited a predilection for TRBV28, TRBJ1-2 and TRBJ2-5.

Germline CDR1 MDHEN, CDR2 SYDVKM. Trimming took 3 bases from V and 2 from J, leaving 8 bases between them. The CDR3 spans 14 residues. Time point of the sample: persistent/refractory GD, antithyroid drugs over 5 years with positive TRAb. There was RNA extracted from PBMCs, and the TCR library was made from it. The rearrangement joins TRBV28 to TRBJ1-5; D is unresolved. Sample: peripheral blood mononuclear cells (PBMCs), taken when the disease was refractory, from a patient treated with antithyroid drugs. The receptor was isolated from a female donor with Graves disease. The CDR3 nucleotides are TGTGCCAGCAGTTTGTCGTGGGGCAATCAGCCCCAGCATTTT. Residues: CASSLSWGNQPQHF.